The rows below give T cell receptor beta chains drawn from one sample of a study of shared clonotypes between healthy human individuals. Some clones are missing from TCRdb's copy, which holds only in-frame ones; the method was immunoSEQ multiplex PCR. The sample consists of some 1,900,000 clones, around 96% of them appearing once. Input material: naive CD8+ T cells sorted from blood. These receptors all stem from a man aged 18 to 30 in good health. Both conserved end residues are part of each CDR3.

TRBV2	TRBJ2-1	CAALWRGPGDEQFF
TRBV28	TRBJ2-2	CASCLGLLAGELFF
TRBV5-6	TRBJ1-1	CASSPGWGFEAFF
TRBV4-3	TRBJ2-7	CASSQNTQGYEQYF
TRBV28	TRBJ1-6	CASSSRTDRSPLHF
TRBV7-8	TRBJ1-1	CASSSSQGLLTEAFF
TRBV5-1	TRBJ1-1	CASSFSPGSGTEAFF
TRBV7-2	TRBJ1-2	CASSHPPWVGKGNYGYTF
TRBV13	TRBJ1-1	CASSSQYTEAFF
TRBV9	TRBJ1-3	CASSGGGAGNTIYF
TRBV30	TRBJ2-3	CAWGPGGASTDTQYF
TRBV4-3	TRBJ1-2	CASSQALLYGYTF
TRBV4-3	TRBJ2-7	CASSQDRAGGYEQYF
TRBV28	TRBJ2-7	CASSFSSREQYF
TRBV15	TRBJ2-7	CATSRGGIPYEQYF
TRBV18	TRBJ2-7	CASSVTARDEQYF
TRBV30	TRBJ1-3	CAWSGFDGNTIYF
TRBV4-3	TRBJ2-2	CASSQLFEWEGNTGELFF